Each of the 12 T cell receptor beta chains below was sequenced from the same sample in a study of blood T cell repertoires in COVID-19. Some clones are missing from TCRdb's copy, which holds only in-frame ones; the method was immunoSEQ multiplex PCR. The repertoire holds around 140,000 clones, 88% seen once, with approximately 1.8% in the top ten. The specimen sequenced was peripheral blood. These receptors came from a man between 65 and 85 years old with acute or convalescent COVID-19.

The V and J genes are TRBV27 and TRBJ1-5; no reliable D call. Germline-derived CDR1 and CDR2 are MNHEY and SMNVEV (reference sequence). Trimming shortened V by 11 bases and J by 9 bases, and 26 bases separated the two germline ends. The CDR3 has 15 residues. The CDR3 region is CAGEPRGVRSRPQHF. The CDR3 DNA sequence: TGTGCCGGAGAACCTCGGGGAGTAAGAAGTCGGCCCCAGCATTTT.

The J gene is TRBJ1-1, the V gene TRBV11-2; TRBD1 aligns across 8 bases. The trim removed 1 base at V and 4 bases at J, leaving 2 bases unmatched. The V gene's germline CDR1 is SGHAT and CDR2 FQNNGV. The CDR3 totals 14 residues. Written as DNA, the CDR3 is TGTGCCAGCAGCTTAGCCCAGGGGGCCACTGAAGCTTTCTTT. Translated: CASSLAQGATEAFF.

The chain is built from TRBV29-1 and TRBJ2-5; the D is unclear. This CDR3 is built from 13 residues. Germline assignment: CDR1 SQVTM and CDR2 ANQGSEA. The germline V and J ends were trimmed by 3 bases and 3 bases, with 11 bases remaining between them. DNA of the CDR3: TGCAGCGTTGAGGGCGACAAAAAAGAGACCCAGTACTTC. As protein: CSVEGDKKETQYF.

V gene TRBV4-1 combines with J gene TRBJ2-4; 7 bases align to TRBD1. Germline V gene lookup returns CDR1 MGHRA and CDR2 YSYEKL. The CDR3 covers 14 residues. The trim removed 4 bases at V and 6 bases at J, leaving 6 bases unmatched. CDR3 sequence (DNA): TGCGCCAGCAGCCCCCGGACAGGAAGAAACATTCAGTACTTC. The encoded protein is CASSPRTGRNIQYF.

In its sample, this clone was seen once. CDR3 in DNA: TGTGCCAGCAGATACGGGACTAGCGGGAGTTTGGGGGAGCTGTTTTTT. This encodes CASRYGTSGSLGELFF. V usage is TRBV3-1 (or the pseudogene TRBV3-2) and J usage is TRBJ2-2; TRBD2 matches 14 bases. Germline assignment: CDR1 LGHDT and CDR2 YNNKEL (reference sequence). The CDR3 length is 16 residues. V dropped 6 bases and J dropped 8; count of bases not matched to a gene: 8.

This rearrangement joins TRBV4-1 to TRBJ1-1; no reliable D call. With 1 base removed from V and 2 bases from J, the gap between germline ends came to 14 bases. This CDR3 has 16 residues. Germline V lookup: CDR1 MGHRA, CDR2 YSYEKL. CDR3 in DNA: TGCGCCAGCAGCCAAGTATCCGGAGGACTAAACACTGAAGCTTTCTTT. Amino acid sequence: CASSQVSGGLNTEAFF.

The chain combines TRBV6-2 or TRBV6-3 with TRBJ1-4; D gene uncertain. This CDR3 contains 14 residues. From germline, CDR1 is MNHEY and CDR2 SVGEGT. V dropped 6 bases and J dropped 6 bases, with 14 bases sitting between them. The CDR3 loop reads CASSRTGNDEKLFF. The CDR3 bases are TGTGCCAGCAGCCGGACCGGGAACGATGAAAAACTGTTTTTT.

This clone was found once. CDR3 amino acids: CASSKSIATGAQPQHF. The CDR3 DNA follows: TGTGCCAGCAGTAAATCGATTGCGACAGGGGCTCAGCCCCAGCATTTT. V is TRBV6-2 or TRBV6-3 and J is TRBJ1-5; 8 nucleotides align to TRBD1. V shed 5 bases, J shed 6 bases, and the junction held 12 bases outside the gene matches. Germline V gene data show CDR1 as MNHEY and CDR2 as SVGEGT. The CDR3 covers 16 residues.

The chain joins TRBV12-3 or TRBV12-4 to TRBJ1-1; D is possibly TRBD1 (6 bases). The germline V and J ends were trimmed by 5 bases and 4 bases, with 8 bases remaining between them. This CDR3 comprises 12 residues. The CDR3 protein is CASSRTATEAFF. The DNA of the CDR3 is TGTGCCAGCAGTCGGACAGCCACTGAAGCTTTCTTT.

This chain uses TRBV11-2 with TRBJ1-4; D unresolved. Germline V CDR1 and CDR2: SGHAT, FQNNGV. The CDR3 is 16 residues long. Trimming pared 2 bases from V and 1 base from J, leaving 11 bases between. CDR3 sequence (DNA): TGTGCCAGCAGCTTATGGTCCGGCGGAACTAATGAAAAACTGTTTTTT. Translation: CASSLWSGGTNEKLFF.

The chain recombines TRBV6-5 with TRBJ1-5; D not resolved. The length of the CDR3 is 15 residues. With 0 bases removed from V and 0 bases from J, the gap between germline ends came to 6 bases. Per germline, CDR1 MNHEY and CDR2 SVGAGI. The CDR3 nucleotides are TGTGCCAGCAGTTACTCGACTCGTAGCAATCAGCCCCAGCATTTT. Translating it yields CASSYSTRSNQPQHF.

CDR3 region: CASSSQDHTGELFF. The CDR3 nucleotides read TGCGCCAGCAGCTCACAGGATCACACCGGGGAGCTGTTTTTT. This rearrangement joins TRBV5-1 to TRBJ2-2; D is possibly TRBD1 (5 bases). Germline V gene sequence: CDR1 SGHRS, CDR2 YFSETQ. The CDR3 contains 14 residues. Trimming removed 3 bases from V and 3 bases from J, with 9 bases in between.